This T cell receptor beta chain was observed in a study of blood T cell repertoires in COVID-19. Study-level information: Samples representing acute and convalescent COVID-19 were sourced from the United States, Italy and Spain.

Measured with immunoSEQ multiplex PCR; TCRdb has only the in-frame clones, and not every one. The sample yields about 44,000 clones, about 88% seen once. This CDR3 comprises 14 residues. V shed 2 bases and J shed 4 bases, with 12 bases lying between them. Sequenced material: peripheral blood. V gene TRBV6-7 combines with J gene TRBJ2-7, with D possibly TRBD1 on 6 matching bases. TRBV6-7 falls under the ORF class, with uncertain function. The TCR comes from a human donor in a cohort sampled during active COVID-19. The CDR3: CASSYVGAGYEQYF. The CDR3 DNA reads as TGTGCCAGCAGTTACGTGGGGGCTGGGTACGAGCAGTACTTC.